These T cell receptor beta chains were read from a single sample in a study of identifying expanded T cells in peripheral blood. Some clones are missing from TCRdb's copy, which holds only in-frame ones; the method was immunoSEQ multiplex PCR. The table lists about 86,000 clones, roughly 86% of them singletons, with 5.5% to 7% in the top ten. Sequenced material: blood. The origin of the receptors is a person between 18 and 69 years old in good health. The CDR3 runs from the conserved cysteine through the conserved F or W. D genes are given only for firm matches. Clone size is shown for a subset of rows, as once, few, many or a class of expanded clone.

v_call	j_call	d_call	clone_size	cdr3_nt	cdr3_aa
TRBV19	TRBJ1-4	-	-	TGTGCCAGTAGTATAATTCCTAATGAAAAACTGTTTTTT	CASSIIPNEKLFF
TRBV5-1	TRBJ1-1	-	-	TGCGCCAGCAGCTTCGGGGGCGAAGAGACTGAAGCTTTCTTT	CASSFGGEETEAFF
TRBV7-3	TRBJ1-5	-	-	TGTGCCAGCGGTTATCAGCCCCAGCATTTT	CASGYQPQHF
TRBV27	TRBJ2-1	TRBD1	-	TGTGCCAGCACACGGTCTCAGTCCGGGACAGGGTCATACAATGAGCAGTTCTTC	CASTRSQSGTGSYNEQFF
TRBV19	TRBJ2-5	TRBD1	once	TGTGCCAGTAGAGGACAGGGAATTATGGAGACCCAGTACTTC	CASRGQGIMETQYF
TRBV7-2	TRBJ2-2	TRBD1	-	TGTGCCGGAAAAGGACAGGGGGCTTTGGCCGGGGAGCTGTTTTTT	CAGKGQGALAGELFF
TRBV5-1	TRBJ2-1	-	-	TGCGCCAGCAGCTTGGGGGACTCTTACAATGAGCAGTTCTTC	CASSLGDSYNEQFF
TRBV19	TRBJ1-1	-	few	TGTGCCAGTACCCAAGTAGGGGGATGGGGCACTGAAGCTTTCTTT	CASTQVGGWGTEAFF
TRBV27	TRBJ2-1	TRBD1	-	TGTGCCAGCAGTTTATCTCCTTTGGTAACAGGGGCTCGTGGCAATGAGCAGTTCTTC	CASSLSPLVTGARGNEQFF
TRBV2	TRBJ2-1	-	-	TGTGCCAGCAGACAGGGTTTCAACCTCTACAATGAGCAGTTCTTC	CASRQGFNLYNEQFF
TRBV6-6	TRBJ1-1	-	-	TGTGCCAGCAGTTACGACGTTACAGGTGGAGCTTTCTTT	CASSYDVTGGAFF
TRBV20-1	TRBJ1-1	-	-	TGCAGTGCTAGTGGGGACACTTTGGCTTTCTTT	CSASGDTLAFF
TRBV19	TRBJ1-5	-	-	TGTGCCAGTAGGTATGAACTTAGGGGCAATCAGCCCCAGCATTTT	CASRYELRGNQPQHF
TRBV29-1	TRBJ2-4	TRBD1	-	TGCAGCGTTGGACAGGGGGTTTCAAAAAACATTCAGTACTTC	CSVGQGVSKNIQYF
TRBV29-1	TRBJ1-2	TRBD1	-	TGCAGCGTTGAGGGCGAGGGGGCTTATGGCTACACCTTC	CSVEGEGAYGYTF
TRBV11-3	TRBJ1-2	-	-	TGTGCCAGCAGCCTCGGGTCCCAATGGGGCTACACCTTC	CASSLGSQWGYTF
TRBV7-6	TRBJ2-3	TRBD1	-	TGTGCCAGCAGCCCCGGGGACAGGAGCACAGATACGCAGTATTTT	CASSPGDRSTDTQYF
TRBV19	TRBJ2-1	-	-	TGTGCCAGTAGTATAGCCGTTGGACCGCCTCATGAGCAGTTCTTC	CASSIAVGPPHEQFF
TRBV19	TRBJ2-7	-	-	TGTGCCAGTAGTACCGCAGCGCCCAGCTCCTACGAGCAGTACTTC	CASSTAAPSSYEQYF
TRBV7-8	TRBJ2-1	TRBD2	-	TGTGCCAGCAGCTTAGGCGGTATTAGCGGGGGCGAGCAGTTCTTC	CASSLGGISGGEQFF
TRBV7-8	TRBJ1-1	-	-	TGTGCCAGCAGCTTATTTGGGGGCGTGAACACTGAAGCTTTCTTT	CASSLFGGVNTEAFF
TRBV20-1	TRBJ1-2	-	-	TGCAGTGCTAGAGAGGAAGGCTACACCTTC	CSAREEGYTF
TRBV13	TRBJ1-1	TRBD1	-	TGTGCCAGCAACTTAGGGCGGACAGGGGGCACTGAAGCTTTCTTT	CASNLGRTGGTEAFF
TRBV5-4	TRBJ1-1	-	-	TGTGCCAGCAGCTCCTTTTTGAACACTGAAGCTTTCTTT	CASSSFLNTEAFF
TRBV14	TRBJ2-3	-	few	TGTGCCAGCAGCCAAGGACGACACACAGATACGCAGTATTTT	CASSQGRHTDTQYF
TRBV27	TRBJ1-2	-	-	TGTGCCAGCAGTTCCAGGACAGCGTCCGATACTAACTATGGCTACACCTTC	CASSSRTASDTNYGYTF